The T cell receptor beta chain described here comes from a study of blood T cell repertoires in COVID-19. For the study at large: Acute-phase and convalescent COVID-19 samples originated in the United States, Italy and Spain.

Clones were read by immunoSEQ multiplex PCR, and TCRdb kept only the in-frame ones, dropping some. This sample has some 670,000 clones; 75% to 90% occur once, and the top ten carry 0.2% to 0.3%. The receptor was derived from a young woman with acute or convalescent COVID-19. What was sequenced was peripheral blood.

The CDR3 spells CASSPRGRNTEAFF. The DNA of the CDR3 is TGTGCCAGCAGCCCCAGGGGAAGGAACACTGAAGCTTTCTTT. The V call is TRBV7-2, the J call TRBJ1-1; D is perhaps TRBD1 (6 bases). Germline loops: CDR1 SGHTA, CDR2 FQGNSA. This CDR3 spans 14 amino acids. V was shortened by 5 bases and J by 1 base, with 11 bases between the two germline ends.